These 20 T cell receptor beta chains were sequenced from one sample in a study of glioma-infiltrating T cells. Using RNA template, CDR3s of TCR alpha and beta were amplified with iRepertoire arm-PCR. MiXCR, run by TCRdb on the multiplex PCR reads, gives a single entry per CDR3 protein. The repertoire consists of around 350,000 distinct CDR3 sequences, with 41% occurring once and the leading ten covering around 11%. The sample was glioma tissue, nonneoplastic brain tissue, or PBMCs (not recorded which). The receptors originated from a human donor with low-grade glioma or glioblastoma, undergoing nonglioma brain surgery, or in good health (not recorded which).

The chain couples TRBV12-3 or TRBV12-4 to TRBJ1-1; weak D call: TRBD1 (5 bases). Deletions cut 1 base from V and 7 bases from J, with 16 bases between. CDR3 length equals 15 residues. CDR3 region: CASSLEGPFRSEAFF. CDR3 DNA: TGTGCCAGCAGTTTAGAGGGACCGTTCCGGAGTGAAGCTTTCTTT.

In this sample, this clonotype turned up many times. The V gene is TRBV28, the J gene TRBJ2-1; D may match TRBD1 or TRBD2 (6 bases each). Per germline, CDR1 MDHEN and CDR2 SYDVKM. V was clipped by 8 bases and J by 9 bases, with 20 bases between them. The length of the CDR3 is 14 residues. The CDR3 protein is CASSKGGTAIEQFF. The CDR3 nucleotides are TGTGCCAGCTCTAAGGGGGGAACAGCTATTGAGCAGTTCTTC.

Turning to this clonotype: A much more abundant neighbour one base away suggests this may be a read error. This rearrangement joins TRBV28 to TRBJ1-5; D is possibly TRBD1 (6 bases). CDR1 is MDHEN and CDR2 is SYDVKM in the germline V gene. The CDR3 totals 15 residues. This CDR3 is CTSSITTRGIQPQHF. As DNA, the CDR3 is TGTACCAGCAGTATTACTACGAGGGGGATACAGCCCCAGCATTTT.

This sequence joins TRBV6-5 and TRBJ2-1, with 15 bases aligning to TRBD2. CDR1 is MNHEY and CDR2 is SVGAGI in the germline V gene. The CDR3 is made up of 22 amino acids. V gave up 2 bases and J gave up 6 bases; unmatched junction bases: 20. The CDR3 DNA reads TGTGCCAGCAGTTACCCCGCGCTTAATGGACTAGCGGGAGGGTATTTGTCCAATGAGCAGTTCTTC. This sequence encodes CASSYPALNGLAGGYLSNEQFF.

The chain employs TRBV4-1 and TRBJ2-3, with TRBD2 identical over 12 bases. With 2 bases clipped from V and 6 bases from J, the junction kept 6 bases outside the gene matches. The CDR3 is 16 amino acids. The germline V gene has CDR1 MGHRA and CDR2 YSYEKL. The CDR3 DNA reads TGCGCCAGCAGCCAACTAGCGGGAGGGCCGGGGGATACGCAGTATTTT. Translating it yields CASSQLAGGPGDTQYF.

This rearrangement joins TRBV5-5 to TRBJ2-7; 13 bases are a match to TRBD2. The V gene end was trimmed by 4 bases and the J gene end by 0 bases; junction bases not matched to a gene: 16. CDR3 size: 20 residues. Germline V gene sequence: CDR1 SGHKS, CDR2 YYEKEE (reference sequence). CDR3 sequence (DNA): TGTGCCAGCAGCAGCCGACTAACTAGCGGGAGGGTAATGAGCTCCTACGAGCAGTACTTC. Protein product: CASSSRLTSGRVMSSYEQYF.

This clonotype was found many times. The chain links TRBV6-2 or TRBV6-3 to TRBJ2-1, with D uncertain. Germline CDR1 and CDR2: MNHEY and SVGEGT. The CDR3 is 11 amino acids. V lost 6 bases, J lost 6 bases, and 6 bases lay in between. This chain's CDR3 is CASSHSNEQFF. The CDR3 DNA is TGTGCCAGCAGCCACAGCAATGAGCAGTTCTTC.

CDR3 in DNA: TGTGCCAGCAGCTTCGGGACAGGGGTCCACAATGAGCAGTTCTTC. It codes for CASSFGTGVHNEQFF. The J gene is TRBJ2-1, the V gene TRBV7-3; 10 nucleotides align to TRBD1. Germline V gives CDR1 SGHTA, CDR2 FQGTGA. V lost 3 bases to trimming and J lost 5 bases; unmatched junction nucleotides: 4. This CDR3 comprises 15 residues.

In the case of this clonotype: The CDR3 end shows no conserved phenylalanine or tryptophan, and so a read error is likely. The CDR3 coding sequence is TGTGCCAGCAGCTCGGGGGCCACTGGGTCTTCACCCCTCCACTTA. It is translated as CASSSGATGSSPLHL. This chain connects TRBV7-9 to TRBJ1-6; a possible D gene is TRBD1 (6 bases). V shed 4 bases and J shed 9 bases, with 16 bases lying between them. The CDR3 length is 15 residues. In germline, CDR1 is SEHNR, CDR2 FQNEAQ (reference sequence).

The table lists this clonotype with many counts. V usage is TRBV27 and J usage is TRBJ2-7, with 11 bases aligning to TRBD2. Looked up from germline, CDR1 is MNHEY and CDR2 is SMNVEV (reference sequence). Trimming took 5 bases from V and 3 from J; bases not matched to a gene: 3. This CDR3 is 14 amino acids long. CDR3 DNA: TGTGCCAGCAGTGACGGACTAGCGGGCTACGAGCAGTACTTC. Its protein is CASSDGLAGYEQYF.

This clonotype was observed a few times. V gene TRBV7-2 combines with J gene TRBJ1-5; 7 bases match TRBD1. V lost 5 bases and J lost 3; bases outside the gene matches: 10. Germline-derived CDR1 and CDR2 are SGHTA and FQGNSA. The CDR3 is made up of 16 amino acids. The CDR3 DNA follows: TGTGCCAGCAGCCCTCTCACAGGGGCCCCCAATCAGCCCCAGCATTTT. Its translation: CASSPLTGAPNQPQHF.

In its sample, this clonotype was seen many times. The chain has TRBV6-1 and TRBJ2-3, with D possibly being TRBD2 (6 bases). CDR1 MNHNS and CDR2 SASEGT come from the germline V gene. The CDR3 contains 10 residues. CDR3 in DNA: TGTGCTGTCGGGAGTGATACGCAGTATTTT. It translates to CAVGSDTQYF.

This chain uses TRBV7-9 with TRBJ2-3; 10 bases are shared with TRBD2. The CDR3 is 15 residues long. The ends lost 3 bases at V and 5 bases at J; junction bases unmatched: 5. CDR1 SEHNR and CDR2 FQNEAQ come from the germline V gene (reference sequence). The CDR3 DNA reads as TGTGCCAGCAGCTTCCTAGCGGGAGAGAAAGATACGCAGTATTTT. It is translated as CASSFLAGEKDTQYF.

The rearrangement links TRBV2 to TRBJ1-6; no firm D call. Germline V lookup: CDR1 SNHLY, CDR2 FYNNEI. This CDR3 region has 12 residues. Trimming took off 4 bases at V and 9 bases at J, with 7 bases between the two ends. Here the CDR3 DNA reads TGTGCCAGCAGTGGGGAAGGTTCACCCCTCCACTTT. Protein product: CASSGEGSPLHF.

This clonotype is a singleton in its sample. A much larger clone lies a single base off, so this may be a read error. The chain employs TRBV28 and TRBJ2-5; tentatively, D is TRBD2 (6 bases). The CDR3 length is 17 residues. Per germline, CDR1 MDHEN and CDR2 SYDVKM. V gave up 5 bases and J gave up 11 bases, with 30 bases separating them. The CDR3 coding sequence is TGTGCCAGCAGTACGGTGCGGATGGGGGGTTTTCCCAATGAGCAGTACTTC. It translates to CASSTVRMGGFPNEQYF.

The V and J genes are TRBV20-1 and TRBJ1-5, with D maybe TRBD1 (6 bases). CDR3 size: 15 residues. Deletions cut 1 base from V and 4 bases from J, with 14 bases between. Germline V gene lookup returns CDR1 DFQATT and CDR2 SNEGSKA (reference sequence). The CDR3 DNA sequence: TGCAGTGCTAGAGTAACGGGGGGCGTAAATCAGCCCCAGCATTTT. Its translation is CSARVTGGVNQPQHF.

Of note for this clonotype: A much larger clone differs from this one at a single base, so this may be a read error. The chain links TRBV25-1 to TRBJ1-1, with a weak D call TRBD1 (6 bases). CDR3 length equals 17 residues. Per the germline V gene, CDR1 is MGHDK and CDR2 is SYGVNS. The CDR3 DNA is TGTTCCAGCAGTGATCCGCCGACGGACAGAGAGAACACTGAAGCTTTCTTT. Its translation is CSSSDPPTDRENTEAFF.

This sequence joins TRBV4-3 and TRBJ2-5, with a possible D match to TRBD2 (6 bases). The germline V and J ends were trimmed by 1 base and 1 base, with 13 bases remaining between them. Germline V gives CDR1 LGHNA, CDR2 YSLEER. The CDR3 is made up of 16 amino acids. The CDR3 is CASSQGGSGFQETQYF. The CDR3 DNA sequence: TGCGCCAGCAGCCAAGGCGGAAGCGGGTTCCAAGAGACCCAGTACTTC.

Turning to this clonotype: The junction does not match germline at one end; this may be a read error. V gene TRBV30 combines with J gene TRBJ1-2; 7 nucleotides match TRBD1. The CDR3 length is 16 residues. CDR1 and CDR2 (germline): GTSNPN, SVGIG (reference sequence). This CDR3 reads CAWSLQGGRGQRGYIF. CDR3 coding DNA: TGTGCCTGGAGTTTACAAGGGGGGAGGGGACAGAGAGGCTACATTTTC.

This clonotype was counted many times. This chain links TRBV6-1 with TRBJ1-1; D unclear. Trimming stripped 5 bases from V and 10 bases from J, with 14 bases between. This CDR3 has 12 amino acids. In germline, CDR1 is MNHNS, CDR2 SASEGT. Written as DNA, the CDR3 is TGTGCCAGCAGTTCGCGTTACATCGGAGCTTTCTTT. It specifies CASSSRYIGAFF.